These 29 T cell receptor beta chains came from one sample sequenced in a study of cytomegalovirus exposure and HLA in healthy donors. PCR primers comprised 60 Vbeta and 13 Jbeta primers. TCRdb's copy holds only in-frame clones and misses some; the assay was immunoSEQ multiplex PCR. The sample lists about 140,000 clones, 88% seen once, with roughly 0.5% in the top ten. Sequencing was performed on PBMCs. These receptor sequences come from a middle-aged woman in good health and CMV-seronegative.

V and J are TRBV7-2 and TRBJ1-6; D unresolved. This CDR3 region has 14 residues. Germline CDR1 reads SGHTA; CDR2 reads FQGNSA. The V end lost 5 bases, the J end lost 13 bases, and 18 bases lay between the germline ends. The CDR3 loop is CASSHYGAARPLHF. CDR3 nucleotide sequence: TGTGCCAGCAGCCACTACGGAGCGGCAAGGCCCCTCCACTTT. Filled out from reference TRBV7-2 and TRBJ1-6, the complete variable domain reads GAGVSQSPSNKVTEKGKDVELRCDPISGHTALYWYRQSLGQGLEFLIYFQGNSAPDKSGLPSDRFSAERTGGSVSTLTIQRTQQEDSAVYLCASSHYGAARPLHFGNGTRLTVT.

This clone showed up just once. The rearrangement uses TRBV7-9 and TRBJ2-5, with TRBD2 as a possible D gene (6 bases). Germline CDR1 reads SEHNR; CDR2 reads FQNEAQ (reference sequence). The CDR3 totals 15 residues. V was clipped by 5 bases and J by 4 bases, with 17 bases between them. This CDR3 is CASSQDLVGGETQYF. The CDR3 DNA follows: TGTGCCAGCAGCCAGGACTTGGTCGGGGGAGAGACCCAGTACTTC.

This clone occurred once. The chain joins TRBV7-9 to TRBJ2-7; 10 bases align to TRBD1. Germline-derived CDR1 and CDR2 are SEHNR and FQNEAQ (reference sequence). The CDR3 has 15 residues. Trimming at V came to 0 bases and at J to 4 bases, leaving 3 bases not matched to a gene. CDR3 sequence reads: CASSLADRGNYEQYF. For the CDR3, the DNA is TGTGCCAGCAGCTTAGCGGACAGGGGGAATTACGAGCAGTACTTC. Full variable domain (remainder filled in from reference TRBV7-9 and TRBJ2-7): DTGVSQNPRHKITKRGQNVTFRCDPISEHNRLYWYRQTLGQGPEFLTYFQNEAQLEKSRLLSDRFSAERPKGSFSTLEIQRTEQGDSAMYLCASSLADRGNYEQYFGPGTRLTVT.

The chain is built from TRBV5-4 and TRBJ2-5; the match to TRBD2 covers 10 bases. V lost 3 bases and J lost 5; bases outside the gene matches: 10. Germline V CDR1 and CDR2: SGHNT, YYREEE (reference sequence). The CDR3 loop spans 16 amino acids. The CDR3 region has the DNA TGTGCCAGCAGCTCAGGACCTCTAGCGGGAGCGGAGACCCAGTACTTC. Protein: CASSSGPLAGAETQYF.

Concerning this clone: At one end the junction does not follow the germline gene, possibly because of a read error. Distinct nucleotide sequences in the sample also encode this CDR3. The chain recombines TRBV28 with TRBJ2-7; TRBD2 matches at 8 bases. CDR3 length equals 12 residues. In germline, CDR1 is MDHEN, CDR2 SYDVKM. Here the CDR3 DNA reads TGCGCCAGCAAGACTAGCGACTACGAGCAGTACTTC. It translates to CASKTSDYEQYF.

The J gene is TRBJ2-7, the V gene TRBV6-5; 7 bases agree with TRBD2. The trim removed 2 bases at V and 5 bases at J, leaving 6 bases unmatched. The CDR3 loop spans 14 amino acids. Germline CDR1 and CDR2: MNHEY and SVGAGI. The CDR3: CASSYGAGTNEQYF. The CDR3 bases are TGTGCCAGCAGTTACGGGGCAGGGACTAACGAGCAGTACTTC.

The rearrangement joins TRBV11-1 to TRBJ2-7; no reliable D call. The germline V and J ends were trimmed by 3 bases and 3 bases, with 18 bases remaining between them. The CDR3 totals 16 residues. Germline V gives CDR1 SGHAT, CDR2 FQDESV (reference sequence). The CDR3 region has the DNA TGTGCCAGCAGCTTGGGTGGGTTCAGTGCGGTCTACGAGCAGTACTTC. Translated, it gives CASSLGGFSAVYEQYF.

Regarding this clone: Germline is not matched at one junction end, which may reflect a read error. The chain has TRBV7-9 and TRBJ1-3; D not certain. This CDR3 spans 16 amino acids. In germline, CDR1 is SEHNR, CDR2 FQNEAQ (reference sequence). The CDR3 loop is CSSSPARFGGGNTIYF. DNA of the CDR3: TGTTCCAGCAGCCCTGCTCGTTTTGGAGGCGGAAACACCATATATTTT.

The chain has TRBV11-2 and TRBJ2-7, with D perhaps TRBD1 (5 bases). Germline V gives CDR1 SGHAT, CDR2 FQNNGV. This CDR3 has 15 amino acids. Trimming shortened V by 3 bases and J by 3 bases, and 15 bases separated the two germline ends. CDR3 in amino acids: CASSFSPEDIYEQYF. CDR3 DNA sequence: TGTGCCAGCAGCTTTTCTCCAGAGGACATCTACGAGCAGTACTTC.

The chain couples TRBV7-9 to TRBJ2-1; TRBD2 matches at 7 bases. Germline V gene data show CDR1 as SEHNR and CDR2 as FQNEAQ (reference sequence). The CDR3 runs to 11 residues. CDR3 DNA sequence: TGTACGGGGGAGGGCGACAATGAGCAGTTCTTC. It encodes CTGEGDNEQFF.

V gene TRBV4-3 combines with J gene TRBJ2-5, with D perhaps TRBD2 (6 bases). From germline, CDR1 is LGHNA and CDR2 YSLEER. Trimming took off 4 bases at V and 2 bases at J, with 14 bases between the two ends. The CDR3 extends over 15 amino acids. The DNA of the CDR3 is TGCGCCAGCAGCCTTGCAACGGGAGCTCAAGAGACCCAGTACTTC. This encodes CASSLATGAQETQYF.

The V and J genes are TRBV11-3 and TRBJ2-7; D gene unclear. CDR1 and CDR2 (germline): SGHNT, YENEEA. V lost 3 bases and J lost 2, with 8 bases in between. The CDR3 is made up of 13 amino acids. The CDR3 coding sequence is TGTGCCAGCAGCTTCCAGTCGACCTACGAGCAGTACTTC. Translating gives CASSFQSTYEQYF.

CDR3 region: CASSQRVGTGALWAFF. CDR3 nucleotides: TGCGCCAGCAGTCAAAGAGTCGGGACTGGCGCTTTGTGGGCTTTCTTT. The gene calls are TRBV23-1 and TRBJ1-1; D is perhaps TRBD1 (5 bases). TRBV23-1 is an ORF; its function is uncertain. Trimming took off 2 bases at V and 11 bases at J, with 24 bases between the two ends. The CDR3 is 16 amino acids.

J is TRBJ1-2 and V is TRBV5-4, with D tentatively TRBD1 (6 bases). The germline V gene has CDR1 SGHNT and CDR2 YYREEE (reference sequence). V lost 4 bases and J lost 6, with 13 bases in between. This CDR3 is 13 amino acids long. CDR3 sequence: CASSVVRQDGYTF. As DNA, the CDR3 is TGTGCCAGCAGCGTGGTCCGACAGGATGGCTACACCTTC.

The V call is TRBV2, the J call TRBJ2-2; TRBD2 aligns across 13 bases. CDR3 size: 18 residues. The germline gives CDR1 SNHLY, CDR2 FYNNEI. V gave up 4 bases and J gave up 0 bases; unmatched junction bases: 5. Here the CDR3 DNA reads TGTGCCAGCAGTGTAGAGGGACTAGCGGGAACGAACACCGGGGAGCTGTTTTTT. Its translation is CASSVEGLAGTNTGELFF.

This clone was found once. The chain has TRBV7-8 and TRBJ1-1; 7 bases are shared with TRBD1. CDR1 and CDR2 (germline): SGHVS, FQNEAQ. The CDR3 is made up of 15 amino acids. V was pared by 3 bases and J by 3 bases, with 7 bases of the junction left unmatched. CDR3 loop: CASSFDREVYTEAFF. CDR3 nucleotide sequence: TGTGCCAGCAGCTTCGACAGGGAGGTTTACACTGAAGCTTTCTTT. The full variable domain, in which reference TRBV7-8 and TRBJ1-1 provide the parts outside the CDR3, is GAGVSQSPRYKVAKRGQDVALRCDPISGHVSLFWYQQALGQGPEFLTYFQNEAQLDKSGLPSDRFFAERPEGSVSTLKIQRTQQEDSAVYLCASSFDREVYTEAFFGQGTRLTVV.

A single count supports this clone. The rearrangement links TRBV18 to TRBJ1-1; TRBD1 agrees at 7 bases. This CDR3 spans 12 amino acids. Germline lookup yields CDR1 KGHSH and CDR2 LQKENI. The J segment lost 8 bases and the V segment lost 5 bases, leaving 5 bases of the junction unmatched. The CDR3 sequence is CASSWGDREAFF. The CDR3 nucleotides read TGTGCCAGCTCATGGGGGGACAGAGAAGCTTTCTTT.

This rearrangement joins TRBV5-1 to TRBJ1-2; perhaps TRBD1 as D (6 bases). CDR1 and CDR2 from the germline V gene are SGHRS and YFSETQ. The CDR3 consists of 13 residues. The V end lost 5 bases, the J end lost 2 bases, and 10 bases lay between the germline ends. CDR3 sequence reads: CASSFDRNYGYTF. CDR3 DNA sequence: TGCGCCAGCAGTTTTGACAGGAACTATGGCTACACCTTC.

The chain employs TRBV10-2 and TRBJ2-7; TRBD2 matches 13 bases. V gave up 2 bases and J gave up 3 bases; unmatched junction bases: 7. The germline CDR1 and CDR2 sequences are WSHSY and SAAADI. The CDR3 extends over 17 amino acids. The CDR3 DNA is TGCGCCAGCAGTGAGCCGGGGACTAGCGGGAACCTCTACGAGCAGTACTTC. Translated, it gives CASSEPGTSGNLYEQYF.

The rearrangement links TRBV7-3 to TRBJ1-5, with D perhaps matching TRBD1 (6 bases). The CDR3 loop spans 15 amino acids. Trimming stripped 8 bases from V and 0 bases from J, with 14 bases between. Germline CDR1 and CDR2: SGHTA and FQGTGA. CDR3 DNA sequence: TGTGCCAGCGGTGACAGGTTCTATAGCAATCAGCCCCAGCATTTT. Translating gives CASGDRFYSNQPQHF.

Only a few counts were recorded for this clone. The chain employs TRBV5-4 and TRBJ2-7, with 11 bases matching TRBD1. Losses at the gene ends were 4 bases for V and 4 bases for J; bases not matched to a gene: 1. The CDR3 length is 13 residues. CDR1 and CDR2 from the germline V gene are SGHNT and YYREEE (reference sequence). As DNA, the CDR3 is TGTGCCAGCAGCCGGGACAGGGGGTACGAGCAGTACTTC. Its translation is CASSRDRGYEQYF.

With respect to this clone: The junction departs from germline at one end; a sequencing error may be responsible. The rearrangement joins TRBV4-3 to TRBJ2-3, with 10 bases fitting TRBD1. This CDR3 comprises 14 residues. Germline V lookup: CDR1 LGHNA, CDR2 YSLEER. CDR3 sequence reads: CASSQLPGQGSIFF. The CDR3, as DNA: TGCGCCAGCAGCCAACTTCCGGGACAGGGGTCTATTTTTTTT.

For this clone: At one boundary the junction diverges from the germline segment, which might be a read error. The J gene is TRBJ2-7, the V gene TRBV7-9, with unresolved D. Germline V CDR1 and CDR2: SEHNR, FQNEAQ (reference sequence). The CDR3 has 12 residues. CDR3 DNA: TGTTCCAGCAGCTCCTTAACCTACGAGCAGTACTTC. Translating gives CSSSSLTYEQYF.

This sequence joins TRBV2 and TRBJ2-5, with 7 bases aligning to TRBD1. The CDR3 has 13 residues. Germline CDR1 and CDR2: SNHLY and FYNNEI. Trimming removed 10 bases from V and 3 bases from J; junction bases left unmatched: 8. In nucleotides, the CDR3 is TGTGCCACCGAGACAGGGCTTGAAGAGACCCAGTACTTC. This translates into CATETGLEETQYF.

The chain combines TRBV10-3 with TRBJ2-1, with D possibly TRBD2 on 6 matching bases. V gave up 5 bases and J gave up 9 bases, with 20 bases separating them. Looked up from germline, CDR1 is ENHRY and CDR2 is SYGVKD. The CDR3 length is 15 residues. For the CDR3, the DNA is TGTGCCATCAGTTCGTTGACTAGTCCCCACAGTGAGCAGTTCTTC. Translated, it gives CAISSLTSPHSEQFF.

The chain links TRBV2 to TRBJ2-2; 8 bases align to TRBD1. J was trimmed by 3 bases and V by 3 bases; bases with no gene match: 3. The germline CDR1 and CDR2 sequences are SNHLY and FYNNEI. There are 15 residues in the CDR3. The CDR3 nucleotides are TGTGCCAGCAGTGAGGGACAGGCTTACACCGGGGAGCTGTTTTTT. Its protein product is CASSEGQAYTGELFF.

J is TRBJ2-3 and V is TRBV6-1; D possibly corresponds to TRBD1 (6 bases). The CDR3 sequence is 13 residues long. V gave up 1 base and J gave up 4 bases, with 6 bases separating them. Germline CDR1 and CDR2: MNHNS and SASEGT. The CDR3 DNA follows: TGTGCCAGCAGTGAAGACAGGGCAGATACGCAGTATTTT. This sequence encodes CASSEDRADTQYF.

V gene TRBV4-3 combines with J gene TRBJ2-1; the D is unclear. The CDR3 has 14 residues. Germline V gene sequence: CDR1 LGHNA, CDR2 YSLEER. Trimming took 0 bases from V and 7 from J, leaving 10 bases between them. This chain's CDR3 is CASSQDYRTNEQFF. DNA for the CDR3: TGCGCCAGCAGCCAAGACTACAGAACTAATGAGCAGTTCTTC.

The chain carries TRBV11-2 and TRBJ1-4; possible D gene TRBD1, 5 bases. CDR1 is SGHAT, CDR2 FQNNGV, per germline. The V gene lost 2 bases and the J gene lost 7 bases, with 11 bases spanning the gap. This CDR3 comprises 14 residues. The CDR3 sequence: CASSLSGGSEKLFF. In nucleotides, the CDR3 is TGTGCCAGCAGCTTATCGGGGGGGAGTGAAAAACTGTTTTTT.